A selection of T cell receptor beta chains follows, all from one sample in a study of T cell repertoires in cytomegalovirus infection. Their specific antigens are unknown. MiXCR was run by TCRdb on the reads, yielding one entry per CDR3 protein. This repertoire shows about half a million distinct CDR3 sequences, roughly a third found once; its top ten account for roughly 15%. The specimen was cultured PBMCs, collected from culture after CMV antigen stimulation. The receptors originated from a human donor in good health (CMV status not recorded). Some clones in this sample may be carry-over from other donors' samples. The CDR3 runs from the conserved cysteine through the conserved F or W. D genes are given only for firm matches. Size tells how often a clone was seen (once, few, many) or the class of an expanded clone, and some rows leave it out.

j_call,d_call,cdr3_length,v_call,clone_size,cdr3_aa,cdr3_nt
TRBJ2-1,NA,17,TRBV14,few,CASSPVRGRGSYNEQFF,TGTGCCAGCTCACCTGTCAGGGGAAGGGGCTCCTACAATGAGCAGTTCTTC
TRBJ1-1,NA,12,TRBV7-9,NA,CASTADVTEAFF,TGTGCCAGCACGGCAGATGTCACTGAAGCTTTCTTT
TRBJ1-5,TRBD1,16,TRBV7-8,few,CASSPRTGSSNQPQHF,TGTGCCAGCAGCCCACGGACAGGGTCGAGCAATCAGCCCCAGCATTTT
TRBJ2-5,NA,15,TRBV19,NA,CASRRSGGERETQYF,TGTGCCAGTAGGAGATCTGGTGGGGAGAGAGAGACCCAGTACTTC
TRBJ1-6,NA,16,TRBV14,NA,CASSQEPGTNNSPPHF,TGTGCCAGCAGCCAAGAACCCGGGACAAATAATTCACCCCCCCACTTT
TRBJ1-1,NA,14,TRBV7-9,NA,CASSLGATNTEAFF,TGTGCCAGCAGCTTAGGAGCAACGAACACTGAAGCTTTCTTT
TRBJ1-2,TRBD1,14,TRBV19,few,CASSIVLGQGGYTF,TGTGCCAGTAGTATAGTCCTCGGACAGGGTGGCTACACCTTC
TRBJ2-5,NA,15,TRBV6-5,NA,CASSWGRQPQETQYF,TGTGCCAGCAGTTGGGGCAGACAGCCCCAAGAGACCCAGTACTTC
TRBJ1-4,NA,14,TRBV7-9,NA,CASSLRGSSEKLFF,TGTGCCAGCAGCTTAAGAGGGTCCTCCGAAAAACTGTTTTTT
TRBJ2-7,NA,16,TRBV7-9,few,CASSSLAGHRTYEQYF,TGTGCCAGCAGCTCGCTTGCAGGGCACCGGACTTACGAGCAGTACTTC
TRBJ2-1,TRBD2,17,TRBV10-3,few,CAISASSGSRRYNEQFF,TGTGCCATCAGTGCAAGTAGCGGGTCCAGACGATACAATGAGCAGTTCTTC
TRBJ2-1,TRBD2,18,TRBV7-2,NA,CASSHAGLAGGPYNEQFF,TGTGCCAGCAGCCACGCGGGACTAGCGGGAGGGCCCTACAATGAGCAGTTCTTC
TRBJ2-3,TRBD1,16,TRBV7-2,many,CASSLGDRLSTDTQYF,TGTGCCAGCAGCTTAGGGGACAGGTTAAGCACAGATACGCAGTATTTT
TRBJ1-1,NA,15,TRBV7-2,NA,CASSRPGRMNTEAFF,TGTGCCAGCAGCCGTCCTGGGAGGATGAACACTGAAGCTTTCTTT
TRBJ2-7,NA,13,TRBV28,NA,CASSGVRREEQYF,TGTGCCAGCAGTGGGGTAAGGAGGGAAGAGCAGTACTTC
TRBJ1-6,TRBD1,15,TRBV2,NA,CASSLTGGGNSPLHF,TGTGCCAGCAGCCTGACAGGGGGCGGTAATTCACCCCTCCACTTT
TRBJ2-1,NA,15,TRBV12-3/TRBV12-4,few,CASSLNGGSNNEQFF,TGTGCCAGCAGTTTAAATGGGGGAAGCAATAATGAGCAGTTCTTC
TRBJ1-1,NA,15,TRBV7-2,many,CASSGIQGRNTEAFF,TGTGCCAGCAGCGGGATTCAGGGAAGGAACACTGAAGCTTTCTTT
TRBJ1-1,TRBD1,15,TRBV4-2,few,CASSPSDRGSTEAFF,TGTGCCAGCAGCCCTTCGGACAGGGGATCAACTGAAGCTTTCTTT
TRBJ2-1,TRBD2,16,TRBV11-1,many,CASSQTSVLSWDEQFF,TGTGCCAGCAGCCAAACTAGCGTCCTCAGCTGGGATGAGCAGTTCTTC
TRBJ2-5,TRBD2,14,TRBV12-3/TRBV12-4,NA,CASQDAGGSETQYF,TGTGCCAGCCAGGACGCGGGAGGTTCGGAGACCCAGTACTTC
TRBJ2-3,NA,15,TRBV6-5,NA,CASSPTERHTDTQYF,TGTGCCAGCAGCCCGACAGAGCGGCACACAGATACGCAGTATTTT
TRBJ2-6,NA,15,TRBV5-4,NA,CASTFPSTGANVLTF,TGTGCCAGCACCTTCCCTTCAACTGGGGCCAACGTCCTGACTTTC
TRBJ2-1,TRBD1,15,TRBV7-6,few,CASSWDRATYNEQFF,TGTGCTAGCAGCTGGGACAGGGCCACCTACAATGAGCAGTTCTTC
TRBJ1-2,NA,13,TRBV19,NA,CASWDGPGYGYTF,TGTGCCAGCTGGGACGGCCCGGGCTATGGCTACACCTTC
TRBJ1-1,NA,17,TRBV6-1,few,CASSSSSKGGPGTEAFF,TGTGCCAGCAGTTCCTCATCCAAGGGGGGCCCGGGCACTGAAGCTTTCTTT
TRBJ1-1,NA,14,TRBV7-9,NA,CASSFWGADTEAFF,TGTGCCAGCAGCTTTTGGGGGGCAGACACTGAAGCTTTCTTT
TRBJ2-7,NA,13,TRBV4-1,NA,CASSPRTTYEQYF,TGCGCCAGCAGCCCGCGAACAACCTACGAGCAGTACTTC
TRBJ2-2,TRBD2,17,TRBV4-3,few,CASSPSLAGMNTGELFF,TGCGCCAGCAGCCCTTCCCTAGCGGGCATGAACACCGGGGAGCTGTTTTTT
TRBJ2-1,TRBD2,18,TRBV14,NA,CASSQYRTGTSLHNEQFF,TGTGCCAGCAGCCAATATAGAACCGGGACTAGTCTTCACAATGAGCAGTTCTTC
TRBJ2-7,NA,14,TRBV7-2,many,CASSLGRVGYEQYF,TGTGCCAGCAGCTTAGGGAGGGTTGGGTACGAGCAGTACTTC
TRBJ1-2,NA,15,TRBV7-9,few,CASSDPPDPTGGYTF,TGTGCCAGCAGCGATCCCCCCGACCCGACGGGTGGCTACACCTTC